The clone carrying this T cell receptor (beta chain) appeared many times. Its target is not known. The length of the CDR3 is 14 residues. Germline lookup yields CDR1 SGHTA and CDR2 FQGNSA. V lost 5 bases and J lost 0, with 8 bases in between. The entry originates in a study of T-cell reconstitution after alpha-beta-depleted transplantation in children. The TCRbeta library incorporated unique molecular identifiers. TCRdb fed the PCR reads into MiXCR, producing one record per CDR3 protein. The sample includes approximately 150,000 distinct CDR3 sequences, 8.8% of them seen just once. Findings and limits, study-wide: Among T cells one year after transplant, newly produced cells accounted for most counts and diversity. Reports say that about two months after transplant, the alpha-beta T cells came out of several hundred graft clones that had expanded. The high TCRbeta diversity at day 60 in some patients came from surviving recipient T cells and thymic progenitors.

This rearrangement joins TRBV7-2 to TRBJ2-1; D unclear. This TCR derives from a female patient aged 2-15 years who had a stem cell transplant for congenital amegakaryocytic thrombocytopenia, so the T cells may come from the graft donor. Sequences were derived from PBMCs, mostly from graft donor cells, sampled 180 days after TCRalphabeta/CD19-depleted stem cell transplant. The CDR3 reads CASSLGSSYNEQFF. CDR3 DNA sequence: TGTGCCAGCAGCCTCGGTAGCTCCTACAATGAGCAGTTCTTC.